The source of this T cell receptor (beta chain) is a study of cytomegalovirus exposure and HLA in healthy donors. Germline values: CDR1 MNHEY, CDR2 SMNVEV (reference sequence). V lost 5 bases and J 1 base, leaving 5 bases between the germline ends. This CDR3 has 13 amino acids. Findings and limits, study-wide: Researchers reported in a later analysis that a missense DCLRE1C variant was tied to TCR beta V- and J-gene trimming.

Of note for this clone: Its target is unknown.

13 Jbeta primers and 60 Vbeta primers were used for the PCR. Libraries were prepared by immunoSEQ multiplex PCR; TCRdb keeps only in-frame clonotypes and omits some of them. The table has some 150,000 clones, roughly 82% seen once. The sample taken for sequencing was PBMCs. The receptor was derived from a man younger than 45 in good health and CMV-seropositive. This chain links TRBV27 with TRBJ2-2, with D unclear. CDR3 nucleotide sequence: TGTGCCAGCAGTATAAAGAACACCGGGGAGCTGTTTTTT. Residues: CASSIKNTGELFF.